Listed here are 2 T cell receptor beta chains from one sample, sequenced in a study of tumor-infiltrating lymphocytes in primary liver carcinoma. Total RNA and DNA came together from around 18-30 mg of bulk tissue without cell sorting. A primer matching the constant region was used to make TCR beta cDNA from about 500 ng of total RNA. Libraries for TCR beta were built through three nested multiplex PCR rounds, which together made up a slightly modified ARM-PCR procedure. Each of the first two PCR rounds ran around 10 cycles with TRBV1-TRBV30 forward and C-beta reverse primers. MiXCR was run by TCRdb on the multiplex PCR reads, yielding one entry per CDR3 protein. The data contain 150,000 to 200,000 distinct CDR3 sequences, about 85% of them singletons. Sequenced: tumor tissue from primary liver carcinoma. The receptors shown here come from a man between 35 and 55 years old with primary liver carcinoma and hepatitis B virus infection.

Note on this clonotype: At one boundary the junction diverges from the germline segment, which might be a read error. The chain has TRBV4-2 and TRBJ2-5, with D unclear. Germline-derived CDR1 and CDR2 are LGHNA and YNFKEQ. The CDR3 has 15 amino acids. CDR3 nucleotides: TGTGCCAGCAGCAGGACGGACGAGTACCAGGAGACCCGGTACTTC. It encodes CASSRTDEYQETRYF.

On this clonotype itself: Likely a read error: the CDR3 ends without its conserved phenylalanine or tryptophan. The rearrangement uses TRBV12-3 or TRBV12-4 and TRBJ2-2; a possible D gene is TRBD2 (7 bases). CDR3 size: 18 residues. The V end was cut by 6 bases, the J end by 2 bases, with 22 bases between. The CDR3 nucleotides read TGTGCCAGCAGCTTCCCCACGGGGGGCTTGGCCAACACCGGGGAGCTGTTTTCT. It codes for CASSFPTGGLANTGELFS.